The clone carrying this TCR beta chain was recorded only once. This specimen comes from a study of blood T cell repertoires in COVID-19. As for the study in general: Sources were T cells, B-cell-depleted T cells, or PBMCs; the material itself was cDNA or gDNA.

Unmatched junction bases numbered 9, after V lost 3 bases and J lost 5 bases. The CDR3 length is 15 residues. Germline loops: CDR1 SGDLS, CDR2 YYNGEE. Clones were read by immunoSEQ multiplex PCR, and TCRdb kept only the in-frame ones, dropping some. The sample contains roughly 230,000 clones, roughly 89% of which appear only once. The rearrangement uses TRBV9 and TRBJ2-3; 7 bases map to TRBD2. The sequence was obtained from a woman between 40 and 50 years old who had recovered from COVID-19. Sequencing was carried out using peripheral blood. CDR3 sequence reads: CASSATGLVGDTQYF. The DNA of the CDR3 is TGTGCCAGCAGCGCCACCGGACTAGTGGGAGATACGCAGTATTTT. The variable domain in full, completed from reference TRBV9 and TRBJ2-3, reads DSGVTQTPKHLITATGQRVTLRCSPRSGDLSVYWYQQSLDQGLQFLIQYYNGEERAKGNILERFSAQQFPDLHSELNLSSLELGDSALYFCASSATGLVGDTQYFGPGTRLTVL.